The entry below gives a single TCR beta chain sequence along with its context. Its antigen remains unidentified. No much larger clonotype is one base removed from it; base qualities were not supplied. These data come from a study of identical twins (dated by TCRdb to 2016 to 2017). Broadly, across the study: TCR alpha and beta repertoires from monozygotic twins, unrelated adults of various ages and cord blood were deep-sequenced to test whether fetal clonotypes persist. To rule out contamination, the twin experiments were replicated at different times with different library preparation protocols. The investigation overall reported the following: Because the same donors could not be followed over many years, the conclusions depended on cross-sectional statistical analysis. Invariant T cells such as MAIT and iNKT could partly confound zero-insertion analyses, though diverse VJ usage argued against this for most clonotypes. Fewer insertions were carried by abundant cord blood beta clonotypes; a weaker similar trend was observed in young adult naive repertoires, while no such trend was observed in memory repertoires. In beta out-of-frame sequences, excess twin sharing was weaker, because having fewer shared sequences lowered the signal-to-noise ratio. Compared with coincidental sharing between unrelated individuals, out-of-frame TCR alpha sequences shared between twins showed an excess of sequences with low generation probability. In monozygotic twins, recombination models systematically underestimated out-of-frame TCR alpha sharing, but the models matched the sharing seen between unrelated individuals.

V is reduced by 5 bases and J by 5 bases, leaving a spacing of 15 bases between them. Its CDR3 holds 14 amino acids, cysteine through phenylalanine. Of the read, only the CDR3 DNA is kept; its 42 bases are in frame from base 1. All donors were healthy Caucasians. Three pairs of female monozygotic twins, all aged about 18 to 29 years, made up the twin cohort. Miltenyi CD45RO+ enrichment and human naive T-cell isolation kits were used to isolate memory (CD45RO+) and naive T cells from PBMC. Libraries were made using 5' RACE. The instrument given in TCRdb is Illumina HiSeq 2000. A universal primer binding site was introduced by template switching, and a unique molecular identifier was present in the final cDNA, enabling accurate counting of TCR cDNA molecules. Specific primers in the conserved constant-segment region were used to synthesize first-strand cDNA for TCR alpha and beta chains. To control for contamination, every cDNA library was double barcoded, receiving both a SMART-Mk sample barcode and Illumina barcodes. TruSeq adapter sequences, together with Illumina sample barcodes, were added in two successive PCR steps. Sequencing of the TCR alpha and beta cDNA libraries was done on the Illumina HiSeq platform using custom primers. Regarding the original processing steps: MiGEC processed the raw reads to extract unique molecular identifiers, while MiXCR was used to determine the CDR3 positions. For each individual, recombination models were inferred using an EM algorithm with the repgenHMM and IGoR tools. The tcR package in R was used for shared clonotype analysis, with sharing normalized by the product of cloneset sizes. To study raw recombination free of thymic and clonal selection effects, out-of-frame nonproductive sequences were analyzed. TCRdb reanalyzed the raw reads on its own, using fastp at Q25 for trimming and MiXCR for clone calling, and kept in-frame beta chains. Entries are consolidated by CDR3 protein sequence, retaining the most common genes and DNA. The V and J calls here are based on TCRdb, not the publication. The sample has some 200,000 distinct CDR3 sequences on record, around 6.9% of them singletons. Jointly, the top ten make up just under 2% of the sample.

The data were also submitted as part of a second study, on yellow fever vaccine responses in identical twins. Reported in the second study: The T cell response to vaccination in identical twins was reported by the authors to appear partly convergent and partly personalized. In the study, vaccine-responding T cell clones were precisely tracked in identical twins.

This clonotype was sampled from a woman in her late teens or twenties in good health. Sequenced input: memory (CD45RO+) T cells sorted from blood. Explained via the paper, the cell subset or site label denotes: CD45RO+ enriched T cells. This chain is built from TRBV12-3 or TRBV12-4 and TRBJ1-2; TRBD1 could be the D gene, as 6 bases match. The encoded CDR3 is CASSPTGLLYGYTF. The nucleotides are TGTGCCAGCAGTCCGACAGGTTTACTATATGGCTACACCTTC.